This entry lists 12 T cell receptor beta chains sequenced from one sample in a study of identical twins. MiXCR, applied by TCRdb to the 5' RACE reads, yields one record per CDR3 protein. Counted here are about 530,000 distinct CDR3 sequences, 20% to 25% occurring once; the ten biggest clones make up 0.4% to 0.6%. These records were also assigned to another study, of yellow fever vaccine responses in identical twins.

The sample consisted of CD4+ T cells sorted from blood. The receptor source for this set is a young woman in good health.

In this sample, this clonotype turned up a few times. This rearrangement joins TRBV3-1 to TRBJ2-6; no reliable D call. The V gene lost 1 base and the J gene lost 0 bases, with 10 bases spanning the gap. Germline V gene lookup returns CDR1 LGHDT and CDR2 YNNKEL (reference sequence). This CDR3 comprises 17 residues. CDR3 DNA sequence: TGTGCCAGCAGCCAAGTCGCTAAAAGCTCTGGGGCCAACGTCCTGACTTTC. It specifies CASSQVAKSSGANVLTF.

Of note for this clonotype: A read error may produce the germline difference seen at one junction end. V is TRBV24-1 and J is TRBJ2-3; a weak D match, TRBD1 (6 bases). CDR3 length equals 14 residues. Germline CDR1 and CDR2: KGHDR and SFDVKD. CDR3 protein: CATSDTQGTDTQYF. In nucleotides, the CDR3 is TGTGCCACCAGTGACACACAGGGCACGGATACGCAGTATTTT.

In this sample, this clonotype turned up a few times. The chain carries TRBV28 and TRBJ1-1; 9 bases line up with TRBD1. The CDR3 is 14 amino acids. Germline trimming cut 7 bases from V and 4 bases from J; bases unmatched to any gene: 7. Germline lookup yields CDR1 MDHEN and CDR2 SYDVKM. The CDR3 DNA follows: TGTGCCAGCACCCGGCGGACAGGGGTCACTGAAGCTTTCTTT. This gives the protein CASTRRTGVTEAFF.

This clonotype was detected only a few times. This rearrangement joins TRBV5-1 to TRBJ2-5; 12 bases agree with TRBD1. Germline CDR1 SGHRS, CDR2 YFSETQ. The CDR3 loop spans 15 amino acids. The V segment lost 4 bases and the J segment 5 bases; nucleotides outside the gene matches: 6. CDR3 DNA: TGCGCCAGCAGCGGAGGGACAGGGGGCTGGGAGACCCAGTACTTC. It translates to CASSGGTGGWETQYF.

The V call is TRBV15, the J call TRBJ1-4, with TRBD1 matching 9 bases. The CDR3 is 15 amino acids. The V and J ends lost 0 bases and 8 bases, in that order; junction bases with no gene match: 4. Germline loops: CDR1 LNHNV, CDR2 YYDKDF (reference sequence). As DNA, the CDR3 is TGTGCCACCAGCAGAGATCGGACAGGGGTCGAAAAACTGTTTTTT. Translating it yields CATSRDRTGVEKLFF.

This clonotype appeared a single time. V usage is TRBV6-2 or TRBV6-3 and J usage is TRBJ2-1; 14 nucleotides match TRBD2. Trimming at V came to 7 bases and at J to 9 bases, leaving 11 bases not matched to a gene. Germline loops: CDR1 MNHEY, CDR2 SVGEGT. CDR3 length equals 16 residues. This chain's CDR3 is CASKAPGLAGVSEQFF. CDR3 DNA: TGTGCCAGCAAGGCACCGGGACTAGCGGGGGTGAGTGAGCAGTTCTTC.

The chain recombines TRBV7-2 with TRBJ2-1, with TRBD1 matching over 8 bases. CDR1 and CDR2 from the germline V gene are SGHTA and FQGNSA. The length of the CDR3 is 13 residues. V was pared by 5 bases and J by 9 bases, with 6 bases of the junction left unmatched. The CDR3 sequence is CASSRDRGSEQFF. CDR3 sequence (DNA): TGTGCCAGCAGCCGCGACAGGGGAAGTGAGCAGTTCTTC.

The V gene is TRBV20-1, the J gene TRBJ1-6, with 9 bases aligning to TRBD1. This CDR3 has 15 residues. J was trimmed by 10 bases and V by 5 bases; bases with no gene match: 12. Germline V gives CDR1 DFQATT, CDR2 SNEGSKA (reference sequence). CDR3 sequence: CSAPRTGEVWSPLHF. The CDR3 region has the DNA TGCAGTGCTCCCAGGACAGGGGAAGTATGGTCACCCCTCCACTTT.

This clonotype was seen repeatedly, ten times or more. The CDR3 is CASSLLGNMNTEAFF. DNA of the CDR3: TGCGCCAGCAGCTTGTTGGGCAACATGAACACTGAAGCTTTCTTT. The chain is built from TRBV5-1 and TRBJ1-1; D uncertain. CDR3 size: 15 residues. Germline V gene lookup returns CDR1 SGHRS and CDR2 YFSETQ. V was shortened by 1 base and J by 0 bases, with 10 bases between the two germline ends.

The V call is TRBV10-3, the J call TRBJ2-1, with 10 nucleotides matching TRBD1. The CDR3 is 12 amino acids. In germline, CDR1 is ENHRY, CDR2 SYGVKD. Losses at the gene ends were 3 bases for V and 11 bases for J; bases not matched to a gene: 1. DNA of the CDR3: TGTGCCATCAGTGAAGACAGGGGGCAGCAGTTCTTC. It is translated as CAISEDRGQQFF.

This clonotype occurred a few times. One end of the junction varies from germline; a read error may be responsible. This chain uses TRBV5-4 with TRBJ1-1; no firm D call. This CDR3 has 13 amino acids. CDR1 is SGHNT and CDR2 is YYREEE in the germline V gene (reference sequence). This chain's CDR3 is CASSYPLDPEVYF. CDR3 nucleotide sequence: TGTGCCAGCAGCTACCCCTTGGACCCTGAAGTTTACTTT.

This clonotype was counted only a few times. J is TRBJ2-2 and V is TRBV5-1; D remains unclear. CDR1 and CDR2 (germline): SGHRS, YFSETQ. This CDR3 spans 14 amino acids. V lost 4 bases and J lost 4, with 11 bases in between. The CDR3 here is CASSPSWTTGELFF. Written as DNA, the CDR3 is TGCGCCAGCAGCCCCTCCTGGACCACCGGGGAGCTGTTTTTT.